The 25 T cell receptor beta chains listed next were all sequenced from one sample in a study of T cells in women clearing cervical HPV infection (dated 2018 in TCRdb). Library preparation used the immunoSEQ multiplex PCR assay. What TCRdb holds here is the immuneACCESS table cut down to in-frame rearrangements. Part of the clones is not present; checked against another copy, under half of the missing clones reflect an unresolved V gene, and the others are unexplained. This sample's clone table shows over 10,000 clones. The top ten hold roughly 10% of the sample. The specimen sequenced was blood buffy coat. Receptors were obtained from a woman between 18 and 70 years old with a cervical HPV16 infection that either progressed to CIN3+ or cleared (not recorded which).

Details on this clone: The read is 3 residues too short to cover the CDR3 end, so that end is filled in from the germline J gene. The gene calls are TRBV5-5 and TRBJ1-1; D uncertain. Germline loops: CDR1 SGHKS, CDR2 YYEKEE (reference sequence). The V end lost 4 bases, the J end lost 0 bases, and 13 bases lay between the germline ends. There are 15 residues in the CDR3. The CDR3 sequence: CASSPWPVMNTEAFF. The CDR3 bases that were read are TGTGCCAGCAGCCCATGGCCAGTCATGAACACTGAA.

About this clone: The read terminates 3 residues before the CDR3 end, so the remaining end is supplied by the germline J gene. The chain couples TRBV5-1 to TRBJ2-5; TRBD1 matches 10 bases. The CDR3 runs 15 residues. Looked up from germline, CDR1 is SGHRS and CDR2 is YFSETQ. V dropped 0 bases and J dropped 5; count of bases not matched to a gene: 4. CDR3: CASSLGTGGGETQYF. The CDR3 bases that were read are TGCGCCAGCAGCTTGGGGACAGGGGGAGGTGAGACC.

With regard to this clone: The read comes to an end 3 residues before the CDR3 does, leaving the germline J gene to fill in the end. This chain links TRBV6-2 or TRBV6-3 with TRBJ2-7; 7 bases are shared with TRBD2. J lost 0 bases, V lost 5 bases, and 7 bases had no gene match. From germline, CDR1 is MNHEY and CDR2 SVGEGT. CDR3 length: 15 amino acids. The CDR3 DNA, read in part, is TGTGCCAGCAGTCCTCAAGCGGGGACCTCCTACGAG. This sequence encodes CASSPQAGTSYE. The full CDR3 protein is CASSPQAGTSYEQYF.

As for this clone: With the read ending 3 residues before the CDR3 end, the germline J gene is used to fill in that end. The V call is TRBV19, the J call TRBJ1-5; D may be TRBD1 (6 bases). The CDR3 length is 13 residues. CDR1 and CDR2 from the germline V gene are LNHDA and SQIVND (reference sequence). Trimming removed 5 bases from V and 7 bases from J, with 12 bases in between. The CDR3 region is CASSPGVVQPQHF. Partial CDR3 DNA: TGTGCCAGTAGTCCAGGGGTAGTCCAGCCC. The whole variable domain, filled in from reference TRBV19 and TRBJ1-5, reads DGGITQSPKYLFRKEGQNVTLSCEQNLNHDAMYWYRQDPGQGLRLIYYSQIVNDFQKGDIAEGYSVSREKKESFPLTVTSAQKNPTAFYLCASSPGVVQPQHFGDGTRLSIL.

Concerning this clone: With the read ending 3 residues before the CDR3 end, the germline J gene is used to fill in that end. The chain uses TRBV5-4 and TRBJ2-5, with 7 bases aligning to TRBD2. Losses at the gene ends were 4 bases for V and 2 bases for J; bases not matched to a gene: 8. This CDR3 spans 15 amino acids. The germline gives CDR1 SGHNT, CDR2 YYREEE (reference sequence). CDR3 DNA (partial): TGTGCCAGCAGCCCCCGGACTAGACTGCAAGAGACC. Its protein is CASSPRTRLQET. The CDR3 reads in full as CASSPRTRLQETQYF. The full variable domain, completed using reference TRBV5-4 and TRBJ2-5, is ETGVTQSPTHLIKTRGQQVTLRCSSQSGHNTVSWYQQALGQGPQFIFQYYREEENGRGNFPPRFSGLQFPNYSSELNVNALELDDSALYLCASSPRTRLQETQYFGPGTRLLVL.

On this clone: The CDR3 end lies 3 residues beyond the end of the read and is filled in from the germline J gene. The chain joins TRBV27 to TRBJ2-7; 9 bases align to TRBD1. J gave up 4 bases and V 5 bases, and 12 bases lay outside the gene matches. The CDR3 runs 16 residues. The germline gives CDR1 MNHEY, CDR2 SMNVEV (reference sequence). Incomplete CDR3 DNA: TGTGCCAGCAGTCCCTCCCGGGGGACAGGGAGTTACGAG. Translation: CASSPSRGTGSYE. The entire CDR3 sequence reads CASSPSRGTGSYEQYF.

With respect to this clone: The sequence runs out 3 residues before the end of the CDR3; the remainder is reconstructed from the germline J gene. V usage is TRBV30 and J usage is TRBJ1-2; 8 bases fit TRBD1. Unmatched junction bases numbered 2, after V lost 4 bases and J lost 1 base. CDR1 is GTSNPN, CDR2 SVGIG, per germline (reference sequence). CDR3 size: 13 residues. The covered CDR3 bases are TGTGCCTGGAAGACAGGGGTTAACTATGGC. This gives the protein CAWKTGVNYG. The whole CDR3 protein is CAWKTGVNYGYTF. Full variable domain (rest looked up from reference TRBV30 and TRBJ1-2): SQTIHQWPATLVQPVGSPLSLECTVEGTSNPNLYWYRQAAGRGLQLLFYSVGIGQISSEVPQNLSASRPQDRQFILSSKKLLLSDSGFYLCAWKTGVNYGYTFGSGTRLTVV.

With respect to this clone: The read finishes 3 residues shy of the CDR3 end, and the germline J gene is used to complete it. This sequence joins TRBV7-2 and TRBJ2-3; maybe TRBD2 (6 bases). Germline-derived CDR1 and CDR2 are SGHTA and FQGNSA. The CDR3 has 15 residues. V was clipped by 0 bases and J by 5 bases, with 12 bases between them. CDR3 region: CASSLAWSGEDTQYF. The sequenced CDR3 bases are TGTGCCAGCAGCTTAGCGTGGTCGGGGGAAGATACG.

On this clone: With the read ending 3 residues before the CDR3 end, the germline J gene is used to fill in that end. This chain connects TRBV30 to TRBJ1-2; TRBD1 might be the D (6 bases). This CDR3 contains 17 residues. Germline CDR1 and CDR2: GTSNPN and SVGIG (reference sequence). This CDR3 is CAWSGSARGYSHYTYTF. The sequenced part of the CDR3 DNA is TGTGCCTGGAGTGGGTCGGCCAGGGGTTATTCACATTATACC.

Regarding this clone: The CDR3 goes on 3 residues after the read ends, and that part is filled in from the germline J gene. The J gene is TRBJ2-5, the V gene TRBV19; TRBD1 aligns across 9 bases. Germline lookup yields CDR1 LNHDA and CDR2 SQIVND (reference sequence). This CDR3 has 16 amino acids. V trimming: 1 base; J trimming: 4 bases; junction bases outside the gene matches: 7. CDR3 loop: CASSIAWGQGRETQYF. The CDR3 DNA, read in part, is TGTGCCAGTAGTATAGCTTGGGGACAGGGAAGAGAGACC.

As concerns this clone: Coverage ceases 3 residues before the CDR3 finishes, and the germline J gene fills in the end. The V call is TRBV7-9, the J call TRBJ1-5; D is ambiguous. The CDR3 is made up of 14 amino acids. CDR1 is SEHNR and CDR2 is FQNEAQ in the germline V gene (reference sequence). Trimming left V 1 base short and J 6 bases short, with 10 bases between. The CDR3 is CASSLEGLAQPQHF. The sequenced CDR3 bases are TGTGCCAGCAGCTTAGAAGGGTTGGCTCAGCCC.

About this clone: The CDR3 end lies 3 residues beyond the end of the read and is filled in from the germline J gene. The V call is TRBV19, the J call TRBJ1-1, with 7 bases identical to TRBD1. CDR3 length: 15 amino acids. Per germline, CDR1 LNHDA and CDR2 SQIVND (reference sequence). The trim removed 5 bases at V and 3 bases at J, leaving 9 bases unmatched. The part of the CDR3 DNA that was read is TGTGCCAGTAGTTCGCCGGGACAGAAGGACACTGAA. It encodes CASSSPGQKDTE. The entire CDR3 is CASSSPGQKDTEAFF.

The DNA read from the CDR3 is TGTGCCAGCAGCTCCTTTAAAATAACGACAGGAGAA. Its translation: CASSSFKITTGE. In full, the CDR3 is CASSSFKITTGEAFF. This chain uses TRBV7-2 with TRBJ1-1; perhaps TRBD1 as D (6 bases). The read terminates 3 residues ahead of where the CDR3 ends, so the germline J gene completes it. CDR3 length: 15 amino acids. Per the germline V gene, CDR1 is SGHTA and CDR2 is FQGNSA.

In regard to this clone: With the read ending 3 residues before the CDR3 end, the germline J gene is used to fill in that end. This chain connects TRBV18 to TRBJ2-2; weak D call: TRBD1 (5 bases). This CDR3 is built from 15 residues. From germline, CDR1 is KGHSH and CDR2 LQKENI. The CDR3 DNA, read in part, is TGTGCCAGCTCAGTCGAGACAGCCCAAAATGAAAAG. This encodes CASSVETAQNEK. The entire CDR3 sequence reads CASSVETAQNEKLFF. Complete variable domain (other parts from reference TRBV18 and TRBJ2-2): NAGVMQNPRHLVRRRGQEARLRCSPMKGHSHVYWYRQLPEEGLKFMVYLQKENIIDESGMPKERFSAEFPKEGPSILRIQQVVRGDSAAYFCASSVETAQNEKLFFGEGSRLTVL.

Remarks on this clone: The CDR3 end falls 3 residues outside the read, so it is completed with the germline J gene. The chain has TRBV2 and TRBJ2-7; D might be TRBD2 (6 bases). CDR3 length: 17 residues. CDR1 is SNHLY and CDR2 is FYNNEI in the germline V gene. V lost 8 bases and J lost 0, with 23 bases in between. The chain's CDR3 is CASSGPAFLASSYEQYF. CDR3 DNA, as far as it was read: TGTGCCAGCTCCGGCCCTGCGTTCCTAGCGAGCTCCTACGAG.

Points on this clone: From the germline J gene comes the end of the CDR3, since the read stops 3 residues before it. V gene TRBV20-1 combines with J gene TRBJ1-2; 10 nucleotides align to TRBD1. From germline, CDR1 is DFQATT and CDR2 SNEGSKA (reference sequence). CDR3 length equals 15 residues. V lost 0 bases and J lost 6; bases outside the gene matches: 7. The CDR3 is CSARDWAGTGDGYTF. CDR3 DNA, as far as it was read: TGCAGTGCTAGAGATTGGGCCGGGACAGGGGATGGC.

For this clone: The read gets to within 3 residues of the CDR3 end, and the germline J gene fills in the rest. The rearrangement links TRBV5-5 to TRBJ1-6, with 7 bases fitting TRBD1. The CDR3 runs 15 residues. Germline assignment: CDR1 SGHKS and CDR2 YYEKEE (reference sequence). The ends lost 4 bases at V and 2 bases at J; junction bases unmatched: 3. The CDR3 bases that were read are TGTGCCAGCAGCGGTGACAGGGCCTATAATTCACCC. Residues: CASSGDRAYNSP. The complete CDR3 sequence is CASSGDRAYNSPLHF.

This clone is deemed medium-sized (0.01 to 0.1%) by its frequency. The read falls 3 residues short of the CDR3 end, and the missing part is taken from the germline J gene. The chain carries TRBV5-1 and TRBJ2-4, with 12 bases aligning to TRBD1. Unmatched junction bases numbered 10, after V lost 4 bases and J lost 2 bases. CDR1 is SGHRS and CDR2 is YFSETQ in the germline V gene. The CDR3 spans 18 residues. CDR3 DNA (partial): TGCGCCAGCAGCCCGGGACAGGGGGCGAGTTTGACCAAAAACATT. Its translation is CASSPGQGASLTKNI. The entire CDR3 sequence reads CASSPGQGASLTKNIQYF.

Note on this clone: The CDR3 extends 3 residues past the end of the read, so its final part is completed from the germline J gene. This chain connects TRBV19 to TRBJ1-5, with 7 bases lining up with TRBD1. Germline lookup yields CDR1 LNHDA and CDR2 SQIVND (reference sequence). V lost 8 bases to trimming and J lost 0 bases; unmatched junction nucleotides: 10. There are 16 residues in the CDR3. The chain's CDR3 is CASSRGTDYSNQPQHF. The sequenced part of the CDR3 DNA is TGTGCCAGTTCACGGGGGACAGACTATAGCAATCAGCCC.

To note about this clone: The CDR3 is cut off 3 residues early in the read; its end comes from the germline J gene. The chain carries TRBV20-1 and TRBJ2-5; D unresolved. The CDR3 extends over 11 amino acids. Deletions cut 0 bases from V and 4 bases from J, with 3 bases between. The germline V gene has CDR1 DFQATT and CDR2 SNEGSKA (reference sequence). The part of the CDR3 DNA that was read is TGCAGTGCTAGAGATCGAGAGACC. Its protein product is CSARDRET. The complete CDR3 sequence is CSARDRETQYF.

With respect to this clone: The CDR3 end lies 3 residues beyond the end of the read and is filled in from the germline J gene. The gene calls are TRBV20-1 and TRBJ1-5; no firm D call. Trimming removed 0 bases at V and 5 bases at J, with 8 bases between. In germline, CDR1 is DFQATT, CDR2 SNEGSKA (reference sequence). This CDR3 is built from 13 residues. The CDR3 loop reads CSARDQLDQPQHF. The sequenced part of the CDR3 DNA is TGCAGTGCTAGAGATCAATTAGATCAGCCC.

On this clone: The read terminates 3 residues before the CDR3 end, so the remaining end is supplied by the germline J gene. The chain joins TRBV6-2 or TRBV6-3 to TRBJ2-3; D may be TRBD2 (6 bases). The CDR3 contains 16 residues. Germline V gene sequence: CDR1 MNHEY, CDR2 SVGEGT. The sequenced CDR3 bases are TGTGCCAGCAGTTACGACCAGGGAGGTAGCAATCAGCCG. It is translated as CASSYDQGGSNQP. In full, the CDR3 reads CASSYDQGGSNQPQYF.

Notes on this clone: The DNA ends 3 residues before the CDR3 does, and the rest of the CDR3 is filled in from the germline J gene. V is TRBV7-6 and J is TRBJ2-5, with D hard to call. In germline, CDR1 is SGHVS, CDR2 FNYEAQ. The CDR3 has 12 residues. The germline V and J ends were trimmed by 2 bases and 5 bases, with 6 bases remaining between them. CDR3 DNA, as far as it was read: TGTGCCAGCAGCTTACCCTATGAGACC. It yields the protein CASSLPYET. The entire CDR3 is CASSLPYETQYF.

Regarding this clone: The read ends 3 residues before the CDR3 terminus; that terminus is restored from the germline J gene. The chain recombines TRBV20-1 with TRBJ1-2; D is undetermined. This CDR3 has 12 amino acids. The germline CDR1 and CDR2 sequences are DFQATT and SNEGSKA (reference sequence). Trimming left V 3 bases short and J 0 bases short, with 5 bases between. The CDR3 region is CSASPANYGYTF. The CDR3 DNA, read in part, is TGCAGTGCTAGTCCCGCTAACTATGGC.

Concerning this clone itself: The read comes to an end 3 residues before the CDR3 does, leaving the germline J gene to fill in the end. The chain joins TRBV30 to TRBJ2-3, with D maybe TRBD1 (7 bases). Germline assignment: CDR1 GTSNPN and CDR2 SVGIG (reference sequence). CDR3 length equals 13 residues. CDR3 sequence: CAWSVLRGETQYF. CDR3 DNA, as far as it was read: TGTGCCTGGAGTGTACTCAGGGGGGAGACG.